This T cell receptor (beta chain) was profiled in a study of blood T cell repertoires in COVID-19. Study information: The United States, Italy and Spain were the sources of the acute and convalescent COVID-19 samples.

Produced via immunoSEQ multiplex PCR; TCRdb's table is partial and in-frame only. Of over 150,000 clones in the sample, roughly 88% were seen once. This clone was recorded only once. Sequencing was carried out using peripheral blood. This TCR derives from a man in his 60s with COVID-19, enrolled during active disease.

The CDR3 bases are TGTGCCAGTAGTATTGAGACTAGCGGTCCTATTGAGCAGTTCTTC. It codes for CASSIETSGPIEQFF. The rearrangement links TRBV19 to TRBJ2-1; 9 bases match TRBD2. The germline V gene encodes CDR1 LNHDA and CDR2 SQIVND (reference sequence). The CDR3 contains 15 residues. The V gene end was trimmed by 3 bases and the J gene end by 9 bases; junction bases not matched to a gene: 9.